Here is one TCR beta chain with its context. Antigen unknown. This CDR3 region has 16 residues. Germline trimming cut 4 bases from V and 2 bases from J; bases unmatched to any gene: 5. Germline loops: CDR1 SGHDT, CDR2 YYEEEE. The PCR ran on 60 Vbeta and 13 Jbeta primers. Authors' data handling: Per a later analysis, the number of unique TCR beta chains was about 78 million, of which about 11 million were shared. Sequencing used immunoSEQ multiplex PCR; TCRdb keeps in-frame clones, though not all of them. V and J calls and clone size are given by that table; D and trimming were obtained from the DNA. This sample yields roughly 140,000 clones, of which roughly two thirds are seen a single time; around 15% belongs to the top ten. This specimen belongs to a study of cytomegalovirus exposure and HLA in healthy donors. Study results and caveats: TCR beta V- and J-gene trimming, according to a later analysis, was linked to a missense DCLRE1C variant.

The sample was PBMCs. The chain recombines TRBV5-6 with TRBJ2-6; 8 nucleotides agree with TRBD2. The clonotype was recovered from a human donor in good health. CDR3 loop: CASSGTSSAGANVLTF. The CDR3 nucleotides are TGTGCCAGCAGCGGGACTAGTAGCGCTGGGGCCAACGTCCTGACTTTC. Filled out from reference TRBV5-6 and TRBJ2-6, the complete variable domain reads DAGVTQSPTHLIKTRGQQVTLRCSPKSGHDTVSWYQQALGQGPQFIFQYYEEEERQRGNFPDRFSGHQFPNYSSELNVNALLLGDSALYLCASSGTSSAGANVLTFGAGSRLTVL.